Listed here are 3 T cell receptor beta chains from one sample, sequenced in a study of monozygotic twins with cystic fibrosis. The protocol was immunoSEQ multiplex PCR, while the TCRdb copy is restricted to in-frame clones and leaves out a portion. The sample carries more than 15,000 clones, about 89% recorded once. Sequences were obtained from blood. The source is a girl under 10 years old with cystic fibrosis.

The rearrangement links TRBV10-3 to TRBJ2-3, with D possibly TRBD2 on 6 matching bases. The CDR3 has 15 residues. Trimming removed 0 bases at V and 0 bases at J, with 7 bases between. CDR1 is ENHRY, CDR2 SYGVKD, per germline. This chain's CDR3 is CAISESRGSTDTQYF. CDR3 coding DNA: TGTGCCATCAGTGAGTCGCGGGGTAGCACAGATACGCAGTATTTT.

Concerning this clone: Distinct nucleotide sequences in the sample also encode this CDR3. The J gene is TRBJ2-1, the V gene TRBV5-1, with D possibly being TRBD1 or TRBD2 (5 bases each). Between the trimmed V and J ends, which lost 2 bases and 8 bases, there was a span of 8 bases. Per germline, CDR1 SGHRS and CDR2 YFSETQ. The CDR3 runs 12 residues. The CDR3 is CASSLVGDEQFF. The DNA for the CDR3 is TGCGCCAGCAGCTTAGTGGGGGATGAGCAGTTCTTC.

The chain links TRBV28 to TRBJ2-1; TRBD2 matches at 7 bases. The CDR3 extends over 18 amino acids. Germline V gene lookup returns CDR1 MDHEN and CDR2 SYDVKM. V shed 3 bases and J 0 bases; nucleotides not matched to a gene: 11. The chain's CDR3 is CASSFGTPGGISYNEQFF. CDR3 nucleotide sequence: TGTGCCAGCAGTTTTGGGACCCCGGGAGGTATCTCCTACAATGAGCAGTTCTTC.